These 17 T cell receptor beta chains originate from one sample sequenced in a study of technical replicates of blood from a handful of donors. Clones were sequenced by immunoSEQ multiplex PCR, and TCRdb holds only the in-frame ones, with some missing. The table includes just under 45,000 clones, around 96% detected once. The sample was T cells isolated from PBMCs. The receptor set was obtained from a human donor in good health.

The CDR3 coding sequence is TGCGCCAGCAGCCAAGGCAGGACTAGCGTGGCCTACGAGCAGTACTTC. Its protein product is CASSQGRTSVAYEQYF. The chain employs TRBV4-1 and TRBJ2-7, with 9 bases identical to TRBD2. Trimming took 1 base from V and 2 from J; bases not matched to a gene: 6. The CDR3 length is 16 residues. Germline lookup yields CDR1 MGHRA and CDR2 YSYEKL.

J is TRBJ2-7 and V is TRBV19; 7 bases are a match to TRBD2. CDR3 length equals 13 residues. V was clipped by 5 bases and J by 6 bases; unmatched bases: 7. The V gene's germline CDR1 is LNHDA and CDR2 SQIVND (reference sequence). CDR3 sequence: CASSSSGGSEQYF. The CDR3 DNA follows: TGTGCCAGTAGTTCCTCCGGGGGGAGCGAGCAGTACTTC.

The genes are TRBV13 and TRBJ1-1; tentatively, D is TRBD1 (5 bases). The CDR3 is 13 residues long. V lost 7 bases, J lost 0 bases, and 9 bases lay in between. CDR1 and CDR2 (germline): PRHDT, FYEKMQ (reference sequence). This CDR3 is CASNQGLNTEAFF. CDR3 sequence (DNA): TGTGCCAGCAATCAGGGATTGAACACTGAAGCTTTCTTT.

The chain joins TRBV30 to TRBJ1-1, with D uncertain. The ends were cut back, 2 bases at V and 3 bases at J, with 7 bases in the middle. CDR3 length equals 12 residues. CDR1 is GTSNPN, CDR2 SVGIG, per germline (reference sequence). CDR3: CAWSSYDTEAFF. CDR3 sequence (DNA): TGTGCCTGGAGTTCTTATGACACTGAAGCTTTCTTT.

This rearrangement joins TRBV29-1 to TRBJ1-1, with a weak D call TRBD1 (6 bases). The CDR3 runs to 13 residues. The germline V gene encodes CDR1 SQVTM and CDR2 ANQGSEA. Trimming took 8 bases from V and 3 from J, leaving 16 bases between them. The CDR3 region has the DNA TGCAGCTCCGGGGACACCTCGCACACTGAAGCTTTCTTT. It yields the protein CSSGDTSHTEAFF.

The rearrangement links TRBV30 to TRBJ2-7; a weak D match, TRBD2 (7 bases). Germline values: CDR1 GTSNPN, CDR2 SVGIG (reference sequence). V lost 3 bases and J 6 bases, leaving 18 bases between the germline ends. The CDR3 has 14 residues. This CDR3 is CAWSRGGELFEQYF. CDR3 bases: TGTGCCTGGAGCAGGGGAGGGGAATTGTTCGAGCAGTACTTC.

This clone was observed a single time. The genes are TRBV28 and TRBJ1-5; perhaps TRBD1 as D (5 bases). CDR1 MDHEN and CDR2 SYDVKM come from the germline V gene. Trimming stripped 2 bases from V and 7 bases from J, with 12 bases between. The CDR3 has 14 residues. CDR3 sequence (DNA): TGTGCCAGCAGTTTAATTCAGGGTTCACAGCCCCAGCATTTT. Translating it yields CASSLIQGSQPQHF.

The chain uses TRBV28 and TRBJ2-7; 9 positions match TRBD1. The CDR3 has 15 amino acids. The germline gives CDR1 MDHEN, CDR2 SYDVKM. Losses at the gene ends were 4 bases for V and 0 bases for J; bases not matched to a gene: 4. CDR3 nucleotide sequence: TGTGCCAGCAGTTCCTTGACAGGGGGCTCCTACGAGCAGTACTTC. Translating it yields CASSSLTGGSYEQYF.

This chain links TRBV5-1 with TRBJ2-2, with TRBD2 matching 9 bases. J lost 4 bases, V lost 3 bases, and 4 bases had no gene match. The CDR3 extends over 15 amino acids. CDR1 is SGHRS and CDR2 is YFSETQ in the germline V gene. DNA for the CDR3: TGCGCCAGCAGCTATAGCGGGAGAACCACCGGGGAGCTGTTTTTT. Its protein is CASSYSGRTTGELFF.

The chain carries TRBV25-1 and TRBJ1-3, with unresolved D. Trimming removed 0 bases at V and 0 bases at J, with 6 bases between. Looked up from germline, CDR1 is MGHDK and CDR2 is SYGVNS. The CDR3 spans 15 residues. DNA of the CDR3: TGTGCCAGCAGTGAATACGGAGGCTCTGGAAACACCATATATTTT. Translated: CASSEYGGSGNTIYF.

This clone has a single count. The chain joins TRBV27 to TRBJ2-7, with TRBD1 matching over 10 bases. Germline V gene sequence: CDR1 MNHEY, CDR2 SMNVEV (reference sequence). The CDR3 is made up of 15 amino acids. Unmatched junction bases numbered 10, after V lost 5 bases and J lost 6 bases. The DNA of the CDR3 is TGTGCCAGCAGTCTGACCGGGACAGGGGCGGGCGAGCAGTACTTC. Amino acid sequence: CASSLTGTGAGEQYF.

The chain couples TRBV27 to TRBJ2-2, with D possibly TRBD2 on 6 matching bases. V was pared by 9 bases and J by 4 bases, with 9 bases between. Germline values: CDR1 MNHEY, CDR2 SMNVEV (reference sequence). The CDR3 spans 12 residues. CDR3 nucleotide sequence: TGTGCCAGTCATAGCGGCACCGGGGAGCTGTTTTTT. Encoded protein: CASHSGTGELFF.

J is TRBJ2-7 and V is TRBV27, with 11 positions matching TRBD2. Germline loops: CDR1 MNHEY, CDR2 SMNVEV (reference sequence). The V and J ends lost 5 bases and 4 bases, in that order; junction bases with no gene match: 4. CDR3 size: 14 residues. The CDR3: CASSILAGVYEQYF. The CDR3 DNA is TGTGCCAGCAGTATACTAGCGGGAGTATACGAGCAGTACTTC.

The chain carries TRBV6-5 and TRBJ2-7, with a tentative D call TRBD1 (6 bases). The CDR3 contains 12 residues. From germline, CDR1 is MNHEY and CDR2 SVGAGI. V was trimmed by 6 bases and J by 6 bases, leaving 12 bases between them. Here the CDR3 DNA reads TGTGCCAGCAGGAGCGACAGGAGCGAGCAGTACTTC. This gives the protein CASRSDRSEQYF.

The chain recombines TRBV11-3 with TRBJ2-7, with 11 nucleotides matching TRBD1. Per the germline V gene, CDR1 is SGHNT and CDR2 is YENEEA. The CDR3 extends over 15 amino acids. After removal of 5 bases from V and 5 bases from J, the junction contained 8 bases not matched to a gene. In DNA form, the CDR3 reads TGTGCCAGCAGCCTAAGGACAGGGGGCTGGGACGAGCAGTACTTC. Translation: CASSLRTGGWDEQYF.

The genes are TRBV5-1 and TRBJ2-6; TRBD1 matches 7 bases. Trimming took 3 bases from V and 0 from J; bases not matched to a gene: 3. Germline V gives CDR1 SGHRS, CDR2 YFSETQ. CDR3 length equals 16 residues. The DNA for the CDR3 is TGCGCCAGCAGCTCCGGACAGGACTCTGGGGCCAACGTCCTGACTTTC. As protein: CASSSGQDSGANVLTF. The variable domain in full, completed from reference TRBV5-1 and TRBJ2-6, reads KAGVTQTPRYLIKTRGQQVTLSCSPISGHRSVSWYQQTPGQGLQFLFEYFSETQRNKGNFPGRFSGRQFSNSRSEMNVSTLELGDSALYLCASSSGQDSGANVLTFGAGSRLTVL.

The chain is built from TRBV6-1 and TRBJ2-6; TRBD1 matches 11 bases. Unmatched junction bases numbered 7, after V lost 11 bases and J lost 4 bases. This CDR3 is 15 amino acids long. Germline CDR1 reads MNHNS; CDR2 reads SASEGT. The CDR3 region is CAGGQGAYGANVLTF. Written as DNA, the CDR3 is TGTGCCGGTGGACAGGGGGCTTACGGGGCCAACGTCCTGACTTTC.